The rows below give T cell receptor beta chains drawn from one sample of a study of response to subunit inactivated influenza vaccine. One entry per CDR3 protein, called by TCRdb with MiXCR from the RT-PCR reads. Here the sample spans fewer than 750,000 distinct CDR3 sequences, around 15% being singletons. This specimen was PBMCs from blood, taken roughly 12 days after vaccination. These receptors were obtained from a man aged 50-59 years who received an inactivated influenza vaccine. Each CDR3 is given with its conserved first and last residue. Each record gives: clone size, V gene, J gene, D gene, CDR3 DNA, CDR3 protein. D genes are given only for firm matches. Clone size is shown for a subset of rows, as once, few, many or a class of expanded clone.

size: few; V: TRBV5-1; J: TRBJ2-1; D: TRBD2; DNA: TGCGCCAGCAGGTTTCTAGCGGGGGACAATGAGCAGTTCTTC; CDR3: CASRFLAGDNEQFF
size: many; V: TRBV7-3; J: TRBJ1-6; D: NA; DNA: TGTGCCAGCAGCTTAGGTTACTATTCACCCCTCCACTTT; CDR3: CASSLGYYSPLHF
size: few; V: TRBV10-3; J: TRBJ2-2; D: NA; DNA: TGTGCCATCAGTGATAGTACCCCCAGTGTCGGGGAGCTGTTTTTT; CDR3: CAISDSTPSVGELFF
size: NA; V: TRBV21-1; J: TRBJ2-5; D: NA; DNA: TGTGCCAGCAGCACCCGGGACGCACAAGAGACCCAGTACTTC; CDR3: CASSTRDAQETQYF
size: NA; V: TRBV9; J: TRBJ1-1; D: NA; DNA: TGTGCCAGCAGCGGGGGTAATGCGGGGTCCCGTGAAGCTTTCTTT; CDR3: CASSGGNAGSREAFF
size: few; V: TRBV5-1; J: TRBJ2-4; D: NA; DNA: TGCGCCAGCAGCTTGTTAGGGGGGCAGATGCAAAACATTCAGTACTTC; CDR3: CASSLLGGQMQNIQYF
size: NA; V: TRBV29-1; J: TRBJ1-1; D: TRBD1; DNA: TGCAGCGTTGTCCTGACAGGGGGTACTGAAGCTTTCTTT; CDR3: CSVVLTGGTEAFF
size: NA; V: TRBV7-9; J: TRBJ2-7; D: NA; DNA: TGTGCCAGCAGCTTAGGAGGGAGTAAACACGAGCAGTACTTC; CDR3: CASSLGGSKHEQYF
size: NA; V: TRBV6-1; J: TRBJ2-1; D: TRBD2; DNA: TGTGCCAGCAGTAAATCTAGCGGGGGGGTCGTGTACAATGAGCAGTTCTTC; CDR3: CASSKSSGGVVYNEQFF
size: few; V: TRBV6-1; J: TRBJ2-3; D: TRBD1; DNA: TGTGCCAGCAGTCGTAGACAGGGGCCAGATACGCAGTATTTT; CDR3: CASSRRQGPDTQYF
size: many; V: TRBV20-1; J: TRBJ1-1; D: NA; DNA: TGCAGTGCTTCCTATGCAGCCGCGGGGAACACTGAAGCTTTCTTT; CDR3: CSASYAAAGNTEAFF
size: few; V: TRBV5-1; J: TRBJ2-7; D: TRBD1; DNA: TGCGCCAGCAGTTGGGACAGGGGGAGATACGAGCAGTACTTC; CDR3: CASSWDRGRYEQYF
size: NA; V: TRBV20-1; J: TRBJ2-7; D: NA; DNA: TGCAGTGCTAGAGATAGGAGGGGGCCCTCCTACGAGCAGTACTTC; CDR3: CSARDRRGPSYEQYF
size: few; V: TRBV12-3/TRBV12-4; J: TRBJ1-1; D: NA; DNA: TGTGCCAGCAGTTTATTTTCTGGGTCACACATGAACACTGAAGCTTTCTTT; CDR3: CASSLFSGSHMNTEAFF
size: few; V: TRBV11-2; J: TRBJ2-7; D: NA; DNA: TGTGCCAGCAGCTTAGATCGGGCAGGGGCCTACGAGCAGTACTTC; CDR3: CASSLDRAGAYEQYF
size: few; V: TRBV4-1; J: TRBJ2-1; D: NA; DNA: TGCGCCAGCAGCCAAGATTTACTCTTAGTGCGGGGTCTGTTCTTC; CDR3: CASSQDLLLVRGLFF
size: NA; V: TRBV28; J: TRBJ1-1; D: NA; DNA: TGTGCCAGCAGTCCCCACCTCCCCGATGAGAACACTGAAGCTTTCTTT; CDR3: CASSPHLPDENTEAFF
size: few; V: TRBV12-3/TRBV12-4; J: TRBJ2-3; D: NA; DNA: TGTGCCAGCAGTCCACAACTAGAGGGGTATGATACGCAGTATTTT; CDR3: CASSPQLEGYDTQYF
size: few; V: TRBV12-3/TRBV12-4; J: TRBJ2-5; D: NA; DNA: TGTGCCAGCAGTTTCGCCGGGGGCCGTCAAGAGACCCAGTACTTC; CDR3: CASSFAGGRQETQYF
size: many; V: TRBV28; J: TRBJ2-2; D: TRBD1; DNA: TGTGCCAGCGGGGGACAGGGAGGAGGCACCGGGGAGCTGTTTTTT; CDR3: CASGGQGGGTGELFF
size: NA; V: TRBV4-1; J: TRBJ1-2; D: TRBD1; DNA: TGCGCCAGCAGCCAAGATCCCCCAGGGGGACTAGCTAACTATGGCTACACCTTC; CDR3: CASSQDPPGGLANYGYTF
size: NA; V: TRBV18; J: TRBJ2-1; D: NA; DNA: TGTGCCAGCTCACCACAAGCGAGCTCCTACAATGAGCAGTTCTTC; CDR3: CASSPQASSYNEQFF
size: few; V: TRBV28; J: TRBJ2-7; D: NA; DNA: TGTGCCAGCAGACCGGGACTTACGTTCTACGAGCAGTACTTC; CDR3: CASRPGLTFYEQYF
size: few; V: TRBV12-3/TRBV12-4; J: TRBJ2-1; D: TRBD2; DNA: TGTGCCAGCAGCGGTCTAGCGGGAGGGGTTAGTGAGCAGTTCTTC; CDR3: CASSGLAGGVSEQFF
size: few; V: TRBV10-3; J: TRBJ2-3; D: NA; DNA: TGTGCCATCAGTGGTGGTGGTTCAGATACGCAGTATTTT; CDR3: CAISGGGSDTQYF
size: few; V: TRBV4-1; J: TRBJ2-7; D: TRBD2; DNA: TGCGCCAGCAGCCAAGAGGAGACTAGCGGGGCTTACGAGCAGTACTTC; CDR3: CASSQEETSGAYEQYF
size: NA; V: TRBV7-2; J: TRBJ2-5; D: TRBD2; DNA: TGTGCCAGCAGCCCGGGCACGACGGGGGGAAAGACCCAGTACTTC; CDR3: CASSPGTTGGKTQYF
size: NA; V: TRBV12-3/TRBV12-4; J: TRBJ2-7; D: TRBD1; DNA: TGTGCCAGCAGTTCTCGGGACAGGGGGAATTTCTACGAGCAGTACTTC; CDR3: CASSSRDRGNFYEQYF
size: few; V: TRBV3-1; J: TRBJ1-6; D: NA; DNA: TGTGCCAGCAGCCAGCGCCCGTGGCCTACGGGCTCCTATAATTCACCCCTCCACTTT; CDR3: CASSQRPWPTGSYNSPLHF
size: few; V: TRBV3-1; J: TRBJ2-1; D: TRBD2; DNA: TGTGCCAGCAGCCAGCTAGCGGGGCAATACAATGAGCAGTTCTTC; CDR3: CASSQLAGQYNEQFF
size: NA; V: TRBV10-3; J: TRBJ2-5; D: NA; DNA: TGTGCCATCAGCAAGGGACTGAGCGAAGAGACCCAGTACTTC; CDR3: CAISKGLSEETQYF
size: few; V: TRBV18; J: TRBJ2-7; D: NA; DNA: TGTGCCAGCTCACCTAGCGTGTGGAGCGAGCAGTACTTC; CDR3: CASSPSVWSEQYF
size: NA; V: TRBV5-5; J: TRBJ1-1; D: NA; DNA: TGTGCCAGCAGCAGGACAGAGGATCATCTTGAAGCTTTCTTT; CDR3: CASSRTEDHLEAFF
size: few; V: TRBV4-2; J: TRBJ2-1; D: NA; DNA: TGTGCCAGCAGCACGCAGGGGGGGGCGGTCTACAATGAGCAGTTCTTC; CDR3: CASSTQGGAVYNEQFF
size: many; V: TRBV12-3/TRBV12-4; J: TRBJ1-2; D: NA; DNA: TGTGCCACCCAAATGTCGGCAGCTAACTATGGCTACACCTTC; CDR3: CATQMSAANYGYTF
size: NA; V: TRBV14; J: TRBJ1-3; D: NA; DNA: TGTGCCGTGCGGTCCGGATCTGGAAACACCATATATTTT; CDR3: CAVRSGSGNTIYF
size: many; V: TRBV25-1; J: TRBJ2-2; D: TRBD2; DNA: TGTGCCAGCAGTGAAAGGACTAGCGGGGTCCTGGGCACCGGGGAGCTGTTTTTT; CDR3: CASSERTSGVLGTGELFF